Reported below is one T cell receptor (beta chain). One end of the junction is discordant with germline, which a read error may explain. CDR1 and CDR2 (germline): SSHAT, FNYEAQ (reference sequence). The CDR3 sequence is 19 residues long. The data belong to a study of shared clonotypes between healthy human individuals. Study at large: A couple of women and a few men aged 18 to 49 made up the donors. Three plates were used per donor for CD4 naive, three for CD4 memory, two for CD8 naive and one for CD8 memory.

The protocol was immunoSEQ multiplex PCR, while the TCRdb copy is restricted to in-frame clones and leaves out a portion. The profile shows more than 2 million clones, approximately 96% of them singletons. V gene TRBV7-7 combines with J gene TRBJ2-2, with 9 bases that match TRBD2. The sequence was collected from a man between 18 and 29 years old in good health. The material sequenced was naive CD4+ T cells sorted from blood. Subset noted: CD45RA+ positively selected. CDR3 sequence: CASSLTYLAGLTNTGELFF. Written as DNA, the CDR3 is TGTGCTAGCAGCCTAACTTACCTAGCGGGACTTACGAACACCGGGGAGCTGTTTTTT.